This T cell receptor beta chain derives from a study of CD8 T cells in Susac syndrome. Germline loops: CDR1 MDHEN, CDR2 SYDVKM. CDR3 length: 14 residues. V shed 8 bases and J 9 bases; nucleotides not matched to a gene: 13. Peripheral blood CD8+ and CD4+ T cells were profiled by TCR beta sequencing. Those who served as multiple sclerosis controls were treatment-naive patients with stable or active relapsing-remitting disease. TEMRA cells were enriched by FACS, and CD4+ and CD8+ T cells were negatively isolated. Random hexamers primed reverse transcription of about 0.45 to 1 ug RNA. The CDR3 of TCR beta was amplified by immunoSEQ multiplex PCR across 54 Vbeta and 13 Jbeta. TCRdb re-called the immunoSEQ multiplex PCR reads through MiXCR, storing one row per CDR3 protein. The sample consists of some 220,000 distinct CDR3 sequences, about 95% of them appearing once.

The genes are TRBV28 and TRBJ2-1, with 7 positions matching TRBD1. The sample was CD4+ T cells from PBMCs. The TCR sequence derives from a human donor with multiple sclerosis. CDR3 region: CASGSQGVEGEQFF. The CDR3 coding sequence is TGTGCCAGCGGGAGTCAGGGGGTCGAGGGTGAGCAGTTCTTC.